This record covers a single T cell receptor beta chain. No antigen is known for it. This record belongs to a study of cytomegalovirus exposure and HLA in healthy donors. Study-wide results and limits: In vitro work confirmed that a few CMV-associated chains recognize CMV antigens.

Both 60 Vbeta primers and 13 Jbeta primers went into the PCR. The repertoire was sequenced with immunoSEQ multiplex PCR; TCRdb's copy has only in-frame clones and lacks some. In the table there are fewer than 80,000 clones, 70% to 75% of which are singletons. Unmatched junction bases numbered 7, after V lost 7 bases and J lost 7 bases. This CDR3 comprises 13 residues. Germline values: CDR1 SQVTM, CDR2 ANQGSEA. Material for sequencing was PBMCs. The receptor was derived from a woman in her thirties in good health and CMV-seronegative. V is TRBV29-1 and J is TRBJ1-4, with 9 bases lining up with TRBD1. As DNA, the CDR3 is TGCAGCGCTGTGGACAGGGGAAGTGAAAAACTGTTTTTT. This sequence encodes CSAVDRGSEKLFF. Looking up the rest from reference TRBV29-1 and TRBJ1-4 gives the full variable domain: SAVISQKPSRDICQRGTSLTIQCQVDSQVTMMFWYRQQPGQSLTLIATANQGSEATYESGFVIDKFPISRPNLTFSTLTVSNMSPEDSSIYLCSAVDRGSEKLFFGSGTQLSVL.